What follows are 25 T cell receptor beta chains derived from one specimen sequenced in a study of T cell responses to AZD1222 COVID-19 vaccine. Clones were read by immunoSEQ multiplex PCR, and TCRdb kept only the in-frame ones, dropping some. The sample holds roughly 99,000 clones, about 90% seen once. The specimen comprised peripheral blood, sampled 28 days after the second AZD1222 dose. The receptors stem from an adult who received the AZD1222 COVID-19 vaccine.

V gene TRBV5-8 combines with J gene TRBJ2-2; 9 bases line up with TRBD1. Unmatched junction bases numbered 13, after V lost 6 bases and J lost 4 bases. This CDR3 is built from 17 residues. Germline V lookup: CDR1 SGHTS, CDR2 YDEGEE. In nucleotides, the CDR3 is TGTGCCAGCATCCTCGTAAGGACAGGGGCCGGCACCGGGGAGCTGTTTTTT. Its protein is CASILVRTGAGTGELFF.

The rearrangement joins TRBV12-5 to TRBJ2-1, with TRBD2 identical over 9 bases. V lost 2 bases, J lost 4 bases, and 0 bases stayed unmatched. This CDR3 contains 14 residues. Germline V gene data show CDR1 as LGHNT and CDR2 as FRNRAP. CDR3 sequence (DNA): TGTGCTAGTGGTTTGCTAGCGGGGTACAATGAGCAGTTCTTC. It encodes CASGLLAGYNEQFF.

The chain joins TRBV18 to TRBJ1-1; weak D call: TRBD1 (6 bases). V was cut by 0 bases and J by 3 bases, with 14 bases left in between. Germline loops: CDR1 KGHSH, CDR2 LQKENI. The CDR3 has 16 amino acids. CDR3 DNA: TGTGCCAGCTCACCACCGAGAAAGGGGGAGGACACTGAAGCTTTCTTT. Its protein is CASSPPRKGEDTEAFF.

The CDR3 is CASSLEAGVGEQYF. CDR3 DNA sequence: TGCGCCAGCAGCTTGGAAGCCGGGGTGGGGGAGCAGTACTTC. The chain employs TRBV5-1 and TRBJ2-7; the D gene is possibly TRBD2 (5 bases). The CDR3 extends over 14 amino acids. In germline, CDR1 is SGHRS, CDR2 YFSETQ. The V end was cut by 0 bases, the J end by 7 bases, with 14 bases between.

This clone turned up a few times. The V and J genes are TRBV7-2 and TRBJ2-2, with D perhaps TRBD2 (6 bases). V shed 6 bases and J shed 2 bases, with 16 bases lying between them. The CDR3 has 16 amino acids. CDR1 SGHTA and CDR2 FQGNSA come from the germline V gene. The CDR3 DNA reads TGTGCCAGCAGTCAGGTGGCGGGGCTTAACACCGGGGAGCTGTTTTTT. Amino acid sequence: CASSQVAGLNTGELFF. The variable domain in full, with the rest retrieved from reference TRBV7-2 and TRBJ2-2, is GAGVSQSPSNKVTEKGKDVELRCDPISGHTALYWYRQSLGQGLEFLIYFQGNSAPDKSGLPSDRFSAERTGGSVSTLTIQRTQQEDSAVYLCASSQVAGLNTGELFFGEGSRLTVL.

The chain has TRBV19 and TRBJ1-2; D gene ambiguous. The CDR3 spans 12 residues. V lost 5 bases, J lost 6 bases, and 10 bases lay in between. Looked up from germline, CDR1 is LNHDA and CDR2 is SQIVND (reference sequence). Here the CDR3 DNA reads TGTGCCAGTAGTTTGGGCTTTGATGGCTACACCTTC. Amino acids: CASSLGFDGYTF.

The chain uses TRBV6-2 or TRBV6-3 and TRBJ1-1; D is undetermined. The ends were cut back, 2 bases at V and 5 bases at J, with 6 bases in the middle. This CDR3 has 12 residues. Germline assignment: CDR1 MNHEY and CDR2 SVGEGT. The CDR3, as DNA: TGTGCCAGCAGTTACATGGGGACTGAAGCTTTCTTT. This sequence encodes CASSYMGTEAFF.

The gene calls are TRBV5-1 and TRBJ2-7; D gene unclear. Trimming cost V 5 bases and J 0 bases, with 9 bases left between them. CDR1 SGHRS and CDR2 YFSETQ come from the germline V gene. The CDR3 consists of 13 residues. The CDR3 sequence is CASRAPSSYEQYF. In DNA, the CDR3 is TGCGCCAGCAGAGCCCCGAGCTCCTACGAGCAGTACTTC. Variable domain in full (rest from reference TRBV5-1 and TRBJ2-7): KAGVTQTPRYLIKTRGQQVTLSCSPISGHRSVSWYQQTPGQGLQFLFEYFSETQRNKGNFPGRFSGRQFSNSRSEMNVSTLELGDSALYLCASRAPSSYEQYFGPGTRLTVT.

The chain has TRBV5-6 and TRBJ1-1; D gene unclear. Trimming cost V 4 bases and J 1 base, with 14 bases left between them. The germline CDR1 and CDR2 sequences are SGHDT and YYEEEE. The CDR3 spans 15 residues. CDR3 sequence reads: CASSGVLTGNTEAFF. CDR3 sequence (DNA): TGTGCCAGCAGCGGTGTTTTGACGGGGAACACTGAAGCTTTCTTT.

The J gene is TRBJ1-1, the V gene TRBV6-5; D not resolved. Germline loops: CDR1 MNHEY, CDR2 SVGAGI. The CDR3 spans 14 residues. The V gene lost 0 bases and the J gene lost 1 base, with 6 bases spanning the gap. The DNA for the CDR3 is TGTGCCAGCAGTTACTCGCGACAGAACACTGAAGCTTTCTTT. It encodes CASSYSRQNTEAFF.

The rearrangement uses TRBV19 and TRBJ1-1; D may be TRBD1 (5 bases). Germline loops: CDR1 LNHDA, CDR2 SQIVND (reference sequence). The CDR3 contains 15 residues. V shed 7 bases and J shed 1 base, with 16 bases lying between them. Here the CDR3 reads CASTIGTGGNTEAFF. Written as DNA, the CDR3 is TGTGCCAGTACCATCGGGACCGGAGGGAACACTGAAGCTTTCTTT.

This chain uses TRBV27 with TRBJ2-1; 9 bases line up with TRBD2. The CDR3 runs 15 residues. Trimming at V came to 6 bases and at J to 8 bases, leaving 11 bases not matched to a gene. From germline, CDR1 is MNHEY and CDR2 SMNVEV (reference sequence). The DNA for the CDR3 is TGTGCCAGCAGCGGCGGGGGGGCCAGCAAACATGAGCAGTTCTTC. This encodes CASSGGGASKHEQFF.

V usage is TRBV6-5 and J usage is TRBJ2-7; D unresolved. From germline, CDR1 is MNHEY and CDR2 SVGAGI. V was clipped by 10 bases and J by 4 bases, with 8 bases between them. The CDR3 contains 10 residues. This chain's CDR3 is CATLAYEQYF. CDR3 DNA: TGTGCCACCCTGGCGTACGAGCAGTACTTC.

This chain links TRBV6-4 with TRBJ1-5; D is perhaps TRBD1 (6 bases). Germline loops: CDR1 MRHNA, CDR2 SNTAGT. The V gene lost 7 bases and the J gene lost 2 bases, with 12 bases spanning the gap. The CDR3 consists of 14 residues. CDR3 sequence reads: CASTKGGGNQPQHF. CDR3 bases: TGTGCCAGCACTAAAGGGGGAGGCAATCAGCCCCAGCATTTT.

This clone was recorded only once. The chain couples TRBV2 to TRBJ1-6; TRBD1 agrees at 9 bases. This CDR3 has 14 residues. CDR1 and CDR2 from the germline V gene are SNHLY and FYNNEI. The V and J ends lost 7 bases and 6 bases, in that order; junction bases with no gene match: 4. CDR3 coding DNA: TGTGCCAGCAACCGGGACAGGGCTAATTCACCCCTCCACTTT. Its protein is CASNRDRANSPLHF.

CDR3 coding DNA: TGCAGTGCTGGGACAGACACTGAAGCTTTCTTT. Its protein product is CSAGTDTEAFF. The chain employs TRBV20-1 and TRBJ1-1; TRBD1 matches at 7 bases. The CDR3 contains 11 residues. CDR1 is DFQATT and CDR2 is SNEGSKA in the germline V gene (reference sequence). V dropped 5 bases and J dropped 3; count of bases not matched to a gene: 0.

The CDR3 loop is CASSLAGGYADTQYF. The CDR3 region has the DNA TGCGCCAGCAGCTTGGCAGGGGGCTACGCAGATACGCAGTATTTT. V gene TRBV5-1 combines with J gene TRBJ2-3; TRBD1 agrees at 8 bases. The germline V gene encodes CDR1 SGHRS and CDR2 YFSETQ. The CDR3 is 15 residues long. The V gene end was trimmed by 0 bases and the J gene end by 4 bases; junction bases not matched to a gene: 4.

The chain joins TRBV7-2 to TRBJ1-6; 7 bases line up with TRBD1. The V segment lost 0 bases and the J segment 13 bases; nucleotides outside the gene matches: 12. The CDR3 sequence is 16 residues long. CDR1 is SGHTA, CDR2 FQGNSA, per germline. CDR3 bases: TGTGCCAGCAGCTTAGCGGGGACAGAGACAATTCACCCCCTCCACTTT. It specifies CASSLAGTETIHPLHF.

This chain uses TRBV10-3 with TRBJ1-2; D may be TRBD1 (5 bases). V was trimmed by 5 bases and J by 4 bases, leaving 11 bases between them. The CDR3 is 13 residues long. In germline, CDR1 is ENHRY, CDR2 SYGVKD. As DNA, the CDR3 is TGTGCCATCAGTTCCCAGGGTGGCTATGGCTACACCTTC. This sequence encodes CAISSQGGYGYTF.

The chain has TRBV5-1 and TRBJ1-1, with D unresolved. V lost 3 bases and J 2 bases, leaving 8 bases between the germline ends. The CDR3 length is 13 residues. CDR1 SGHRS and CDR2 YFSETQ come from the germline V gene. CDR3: CASSSTANTEAFF. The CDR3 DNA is TGCGCCAGCAGCTCCACAGCTAACACTGAAGCTTTCTTT.

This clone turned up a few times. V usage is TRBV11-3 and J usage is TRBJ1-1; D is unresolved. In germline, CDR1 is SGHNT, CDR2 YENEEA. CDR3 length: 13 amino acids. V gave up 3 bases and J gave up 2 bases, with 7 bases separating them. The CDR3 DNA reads TGTGCCAGCAGCTTTACAGATAACACTGAAGCTTTCTTT. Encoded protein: CASSFTDNTEAFF.

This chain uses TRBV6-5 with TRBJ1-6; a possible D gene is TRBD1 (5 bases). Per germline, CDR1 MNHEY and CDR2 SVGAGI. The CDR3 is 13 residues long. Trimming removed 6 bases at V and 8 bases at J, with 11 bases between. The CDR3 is CASSLGTDSPLHF. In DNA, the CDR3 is TGTGCCAGCAGCCTAGGGACGGATTCACCCCTCCACTTT.

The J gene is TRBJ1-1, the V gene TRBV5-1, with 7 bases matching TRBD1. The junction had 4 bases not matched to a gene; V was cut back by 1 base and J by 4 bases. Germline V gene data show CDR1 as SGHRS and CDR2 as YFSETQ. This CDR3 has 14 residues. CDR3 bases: TGCGCCAGCAGCTTGAGGGAGGGGGCCACTGAAGCTTTCTTT. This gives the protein CASSLREGATEAFF.

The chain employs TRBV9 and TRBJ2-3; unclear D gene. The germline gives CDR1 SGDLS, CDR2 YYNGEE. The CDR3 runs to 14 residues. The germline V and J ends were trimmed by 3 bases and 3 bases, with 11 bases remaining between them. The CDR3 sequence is CASSESSGTDTQYF. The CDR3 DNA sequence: TGTGCCAGCAGCGAATCCTCTGGGACAGATACGCAGTATTTT.

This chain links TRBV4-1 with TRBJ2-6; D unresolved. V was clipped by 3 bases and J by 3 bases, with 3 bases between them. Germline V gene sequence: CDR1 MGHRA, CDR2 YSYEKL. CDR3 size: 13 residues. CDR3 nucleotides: TGCGCCAGCAGCCACTTTGGGGCCAACGTCCTGACTTTC. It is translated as CASSHFGANVLTF.